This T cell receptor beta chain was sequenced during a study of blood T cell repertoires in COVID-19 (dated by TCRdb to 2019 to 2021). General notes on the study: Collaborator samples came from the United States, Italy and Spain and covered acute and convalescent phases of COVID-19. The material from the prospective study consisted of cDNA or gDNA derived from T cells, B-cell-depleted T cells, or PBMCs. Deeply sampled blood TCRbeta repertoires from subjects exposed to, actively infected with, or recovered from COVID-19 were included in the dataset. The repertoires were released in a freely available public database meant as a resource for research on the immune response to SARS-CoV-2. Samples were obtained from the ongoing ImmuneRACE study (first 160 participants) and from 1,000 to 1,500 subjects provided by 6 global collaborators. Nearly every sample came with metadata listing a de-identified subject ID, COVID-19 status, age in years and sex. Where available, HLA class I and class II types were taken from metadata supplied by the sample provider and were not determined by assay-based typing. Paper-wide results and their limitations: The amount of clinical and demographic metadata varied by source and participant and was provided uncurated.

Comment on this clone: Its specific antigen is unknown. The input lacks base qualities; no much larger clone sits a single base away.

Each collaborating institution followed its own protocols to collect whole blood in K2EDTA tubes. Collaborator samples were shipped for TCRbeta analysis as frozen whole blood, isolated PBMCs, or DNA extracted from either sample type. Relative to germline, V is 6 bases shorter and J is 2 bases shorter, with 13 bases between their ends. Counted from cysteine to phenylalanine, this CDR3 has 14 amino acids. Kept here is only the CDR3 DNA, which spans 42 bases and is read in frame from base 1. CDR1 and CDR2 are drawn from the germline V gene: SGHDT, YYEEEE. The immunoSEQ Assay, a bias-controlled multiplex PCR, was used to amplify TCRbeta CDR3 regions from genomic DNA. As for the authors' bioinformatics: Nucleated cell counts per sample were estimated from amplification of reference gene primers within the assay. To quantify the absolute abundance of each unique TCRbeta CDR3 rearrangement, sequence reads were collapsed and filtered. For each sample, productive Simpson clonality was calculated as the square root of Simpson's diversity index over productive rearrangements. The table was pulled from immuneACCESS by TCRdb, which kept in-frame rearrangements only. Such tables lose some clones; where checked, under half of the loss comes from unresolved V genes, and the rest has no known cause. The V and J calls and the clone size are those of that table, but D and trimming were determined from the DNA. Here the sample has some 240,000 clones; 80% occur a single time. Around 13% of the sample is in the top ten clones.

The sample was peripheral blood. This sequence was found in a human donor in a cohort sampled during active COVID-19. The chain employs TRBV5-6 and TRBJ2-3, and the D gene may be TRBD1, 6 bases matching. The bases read TGTGCCAGCACCGTACAGGGAAACACAGATACGCAGTATTTT. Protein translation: CASTVQGNTDTQYF.